Listed below are T cell receptor beta chains from one sample, sequenced in a study of T cells after yellow fever vaccination. TCRdb itself ran the 5' RACE reads through MiXCR, one entry per CDR3 protein. The sample has about 240,000 distinct CDR3 sequences, about 7.1% seen once; the top ten hold 0.65% to 0.9%. The sample was CD4+ T cells sorted from PBMCs, taken 15 days after the yellow fever booster vaccination. These receptors were obtained from a man aged 25 to 40 who received the YFV17D yellow fever vaccine. Each CDR3 is given with its conserved first and last residue. D genes are given only for firm matches. Where a row states a size, it is once, few, many or the class of an expanded clone; other rows omit it.

>-|few|TRBV27|TRBJ2-3
CASSTRVSDTQYF
TGTGCCAGCAGTACCCGGGTTTCGGATACGCAGTATTTT
>TRBD1|few|TRBV29-1|TRBJ2-5
CSAGQGRSETQYF
TGCAGCGCCGGACAGGGAAGATCAGAGACCCAGTACTTC
>-|many|TRBV28|TRBJ2-1
CASRTPGQYNEQFF
TGTGCCAGCAGGACCCCCGGACAGTACAATGAGCAGTTCTTC
>TRBD1|few|TRBV29-1|TRBJ2-7
CSVGQGVSSYEQYF
TGCAGCGTTGGGCAGGGGGTTTCCTCCTACGAGCAGTACTTC
>-|-|TRBV7-2|TRBJ2-5
CASSPGEGRTETQYF
TGTGCCAGCAGCCCCGGCGAGGGTCGGACAGAGACCCAGTACTTC
>TRBD2|many|TRBV20-1|TRBJ2-1
CSASTVGGRASYNEQFF
TGCAGTGCTAGCACCGTAGGCGGGAGGGCCTCATACAATGAGCAGTTCTTC
>-|many|TRBV2|TRBJ2-7
CAGTSPGHYEQYF
TGTGCCGGCACATCACCTGGGCATTACGAGCAGTACTTC
>-|few|TRBV4-3|TRBJ2-7
CASSQVMDRTGREQYF
TGCGCCAGCAGCCAAGTAATGGATCGAACAGGACGCGAGCAGTACTTC
>TRBD2|many|TRBV2|TRBJ2-1
CATEESGAKNYNEQFF
TGTGCCACCGAGGAAAGCGGGGCGAAGAACTACAATGAGCAGTTCTTC
>TRBD2|many|TRBV7-2|TRBJ2-7
CASSLATSGSYEQYF
TGTGCCAGCAGCTTAGCGACTAGCGGGAGCTACGAGCAGTACTTC
>TRBD2|many|TRBV12-3/TRBV12-4|TRBJ2-2
CASRPGLAGRSGTGELFF
TGTGCCAGCAGACCGGGACTAGCGGGGAGGTCGGGCACCGGGGAGCTGTTTTTT
>-|many|TRBV20-1|TRBJ2-5
CSARVGETQYF
TGCAGTGCTAGGGTCGGGGAGACCCAGTACTTC
>TRBD1|few|TRBV20-1|TRBJ1-3
CSARLPPGTGDSGNTIYF
TGCAGTGCTAGATTGCCTCCCGGGACAGGCGACTCTGGAAACACCATATATTTT
>-|many|TRBV20-1|TRBJ2-7
CSAKGGGNRPWYEQYF
TGCAGTGCTAAGGGCGGCGGGAACCGACCGTGGTACGAGCAGTACTTC
>-|-|TRBV4-3|TRBJ2-1
CASSQANRETSYNEQFF
TGCGCCAGCAGCCAAGCAAACAGGGAGACGAGTTACAATGAGCAGTTCTTC
>TRBD2|-|TRBV27|TRBJ2-1
CASSTRASGVFNEQFF
TGTGCCAGCAGTACCCGGGCTAGCGGGGTCTTCAATGAGCAGTTCTTC
>-|few|TRBV20-1|TRBJ2-3
CSAREEPYYSTDTQYF
TGCAGTGCTAGAGAAGAACCTTATTATAGCACAGATACGCAGTATTTT
>TRBD2|-|TRBV12-3/TRBV12-4|TRBJ2-3
CASSLSGRAVKDTQYF
TGTGCCAGCAGCCTTAGCGGGAGGGCCGTGAAAGATACGCAGTATTTT
>-|-|TRBV14|TRBJ2-1
CANSQEVEQFF
TGTGCCAACAGCCAAGAAGTTGAGCAGTTCTTC
>-|few|TRBV4-3|TRBJ1-6
CASSQGPGTDNSPLHF
TGCGCCAGCAGCCAAGGCCCGGGCACTGATAATTCACCCCTCCACTTT
>-|few|TRBV20-1|TRBJ2-4
CSAGPPSAKNIQYF
TGCAGTGCAGGGCCCCCTTCGGCCAAAAACATTCAGTACTTC
>-|-|TRBV5-6|TRBJ2-7
CASSVGLAYRQYF
TGTGCCAGCAGCGTCGGACTGGCCTATCGGCAGTACTTC
>-|-|TRBV18|TRBJ1-4
CASSPPGAAGEKLFF
TGTGCCAGCTCACCCCCGGGGGCGGCGGGTGAAAAACTGTTTTTT
>-|-|TRBV30|TRBJ2-3
CAWSVGLAQGGDTQYF
TGTGCCTGGAGCGTGGGGTTAGCGCAAGGGGGAGATACGCAGTATTTT
>-|-|TRBV12-3/TRBV12-4|TRBJ2-5
CASSPPPNQETQYF
TGTGCCAGCAGTCCTCCCCCAAACCAAGAGACCCAGTACTTC
>TRBD2|many|TRBV20-1|TRBJ2-1
CSASREGEQFF
TGCAGTGCCTCCCGGGAGGGGGAGCAGTTCTTC
>TRBD2|-|TRBV5-1|TRBJ2-1
CASSPLLVSSGRANEQFF
TGCGCCAGCAGCCCCCTACTTGTGTCTAGCGGGAGGGCCAATGAGCAGTTCTTC
>TRBD2|few|TRBV6-5|TRBJ2-1
CASSYLSGRDNEQFF
TGTGCCAGCAGTTACCTTAGCGGGAGAGACAATGAGCAGTTCTTC
>TRBD2|many|TRBV3-1|TRBJ2-2
CASSPGGNTGELFF
TGTGCCAGCAGCCCGGGAGGTAACACCGGGGAGCTGTTTTTT
>TRBD2|few|TRBV24-1|TRBJ2-1
CATSDYGTSGINEQFF
TGTGCCACCAGTGATTACGGGACTAGCGGCATCAATGAGCAGTTCTTC
>-|-|TRBV29-1|TRBJ1-2
CSVEDLDGYTF
TGCAGCGTTGAAGACCTAGATGGCTACACCTTC
>TRBD1|few|TRBV7-6|TRBJ1-1
CASSPNGGGMNTEAFF
TGTGCCAGCAGCCCGAACGGAGGGGGCATGAACACTGAAGCTTTCTTT
>-|many|TRBV10-3|TRBJ2-2
CAISESGPGELFF
TGTGCCATCAGTGAGTCAGGACCCGGGGAGCTGTTTTTT
>TRBD1|many|TRBV12-3/TRBV12-4|TRBJ1-1
CASSPQGGTEAFF
TGTGCCAGCAGTCCTCAGGGGGGTACTGAAGCTTTCTTT
>-|many|TRBV18|TRBJ1-1
CASSSAGIAPEAFF
TGTGCCAGCTCATCCGCGGGGATAGCGCCTGAAGCTTTCTTT
>-|many|TRBV12-3/TRBV12-4|TRBJ2-1
CASSFRLNNEQFF
TGTGCCAGCAGTTTCCGCCTAAACAATGAGCAGTTCTTC
>TRBD2|many|TRBV24-1|TRBJ2-5
CATSRRTSGYQETQYF
TGTGCCACCAGCAGAAGGACTAGCGGATATCAAGAGACCCAGTACTTC
>TRBD2|-|TRBV5-1|TRBJ2-7
CASSMGLAGPSLYEQYF
TGCGCCAGCAGCATGGGACTAGCGGGCCCTTCGTTGTACGAGCAGTACTTC
>-|many|TRBV20-1|TRBJ2-3
CSARDYPELRGDTQYF
TGCAGTGCTAGAGATTATCCTGAGCTCAGGGGAGATACGCAGTATTTT
>-|many|TRBV4-3|TRBJ1-2
CASSQDLRAGYTF
TGCGCCAGCAGCCAAGATTTGAGGGCGGGCTACACCTTC
>TRBD1|few|TRBV10-3|TRBJ2-5
CAMGQAETQYF
TGTGCCATGGGACAGGCCGAGACCCAGTACTTC
>-|-|TRBV5-1|TRBJ1-4
CASNSGRADEKLFF
TGCGCCAGCAATTCTGGGAGAGCGGATGAAAAACTGTTTTTT
>TRBD1|few|TRBV5-6|TRBJ2-7
CASSALLSRDRYEQYF
TGTGCCAGCAGCGCGCTTCTGTCCCGGGACAGGTACGAGCAGTACTTC
>TRBD2|few|TRBV20-1|TRBJ2-7
CSAPHPGLAGVYEQYF
TGCAGTGCACCCCATCCGGGACTAGCGGGGGTCTACGAGCAGTACTTC
>TRBD1|few|TRBV2|TRBJ1-2
CASNADRSGGYTF
TGTGCCAGCAACGCGGACAGGAGCGGTGGCTACACCTTC
>TRBD2|many|TRBV28|TRBJ2-3
CASSLQSGSADTQYF
TGTGCCAGCAGTTTGCAAAGCGGGAGTGCAGATACGCAGTATTTT
>-|-|TRBV9|TRBJ2-1
CASSPRPLNEQFF
TGTGCCAGCAGCCCCCGTCCTCTCAATGAGCAGTTCTTC
>-|-|TRBV5-4|TRBJ2-7
CASRSDRGSPYEQYF
TGTGCCAGCAGATCTGACCGGGGGAGCCCCTACGAGCAGTACTTC
>TRBD2|few|TRBV12-3/TRBV12-4|TRBJ2-2
CASTSGLADTGELFF
TGTGCCAGCACCTCGGGACTAGCGGATACCGGGGAGCTGTTTTTT
>-|-|TRBV20-1|TRBJ1-4
CSARDQVEKLFF
TGCAGTGCTAGAGATCAAGTAGAAAAACTGTTTTTT
>-|-|TRBV20-1|TRBJ1-5
CSANQPQHF
TGCAGTGCAAATCAGCCCCAGCATTTT
>TRBD1|many|TRBV7-9|TRBJ2-6
CASSYRDRRANVLTF
TGTGCCAGCAGCTACCGGGACAGGCGAGCCAACGTCCTGACTTTC
>-|many|TRBV27|TRBJ1-2
CASSRQSYGYTF
TGTGCCAGCAGCCGACAGAGCTATGGCTACACCTTC
>-|-|TRBV7-2|TRBJ2-5
CASSYWGRDGETQYF
TGTGCCAGCAGCTATTGGGGCCGGGATGGGGAGACCCAGTACTTC
>TRBD2|many|TRBV27|TRBJ2-1
CASSLSRGIHNEQFF
TGTGCCAGCAGTTTATCGCGGGGGATTCACAATGAGCAGTTCTTC
>-|few|TRBV7-2|TRBJ2-1
CASSLLGLAYNEQFF
TGTGCCAGCAGCTTATTGGGATTGGCCTACAATGAGCAGTTCTTC
>TRBD2|few|TRBV25-1|TRBJ2-3
CASSVGLAAADTQYF
TGTGCCAGCAGTGTCGGACTAGCGGCGGCAGATACGCAGTATTTT